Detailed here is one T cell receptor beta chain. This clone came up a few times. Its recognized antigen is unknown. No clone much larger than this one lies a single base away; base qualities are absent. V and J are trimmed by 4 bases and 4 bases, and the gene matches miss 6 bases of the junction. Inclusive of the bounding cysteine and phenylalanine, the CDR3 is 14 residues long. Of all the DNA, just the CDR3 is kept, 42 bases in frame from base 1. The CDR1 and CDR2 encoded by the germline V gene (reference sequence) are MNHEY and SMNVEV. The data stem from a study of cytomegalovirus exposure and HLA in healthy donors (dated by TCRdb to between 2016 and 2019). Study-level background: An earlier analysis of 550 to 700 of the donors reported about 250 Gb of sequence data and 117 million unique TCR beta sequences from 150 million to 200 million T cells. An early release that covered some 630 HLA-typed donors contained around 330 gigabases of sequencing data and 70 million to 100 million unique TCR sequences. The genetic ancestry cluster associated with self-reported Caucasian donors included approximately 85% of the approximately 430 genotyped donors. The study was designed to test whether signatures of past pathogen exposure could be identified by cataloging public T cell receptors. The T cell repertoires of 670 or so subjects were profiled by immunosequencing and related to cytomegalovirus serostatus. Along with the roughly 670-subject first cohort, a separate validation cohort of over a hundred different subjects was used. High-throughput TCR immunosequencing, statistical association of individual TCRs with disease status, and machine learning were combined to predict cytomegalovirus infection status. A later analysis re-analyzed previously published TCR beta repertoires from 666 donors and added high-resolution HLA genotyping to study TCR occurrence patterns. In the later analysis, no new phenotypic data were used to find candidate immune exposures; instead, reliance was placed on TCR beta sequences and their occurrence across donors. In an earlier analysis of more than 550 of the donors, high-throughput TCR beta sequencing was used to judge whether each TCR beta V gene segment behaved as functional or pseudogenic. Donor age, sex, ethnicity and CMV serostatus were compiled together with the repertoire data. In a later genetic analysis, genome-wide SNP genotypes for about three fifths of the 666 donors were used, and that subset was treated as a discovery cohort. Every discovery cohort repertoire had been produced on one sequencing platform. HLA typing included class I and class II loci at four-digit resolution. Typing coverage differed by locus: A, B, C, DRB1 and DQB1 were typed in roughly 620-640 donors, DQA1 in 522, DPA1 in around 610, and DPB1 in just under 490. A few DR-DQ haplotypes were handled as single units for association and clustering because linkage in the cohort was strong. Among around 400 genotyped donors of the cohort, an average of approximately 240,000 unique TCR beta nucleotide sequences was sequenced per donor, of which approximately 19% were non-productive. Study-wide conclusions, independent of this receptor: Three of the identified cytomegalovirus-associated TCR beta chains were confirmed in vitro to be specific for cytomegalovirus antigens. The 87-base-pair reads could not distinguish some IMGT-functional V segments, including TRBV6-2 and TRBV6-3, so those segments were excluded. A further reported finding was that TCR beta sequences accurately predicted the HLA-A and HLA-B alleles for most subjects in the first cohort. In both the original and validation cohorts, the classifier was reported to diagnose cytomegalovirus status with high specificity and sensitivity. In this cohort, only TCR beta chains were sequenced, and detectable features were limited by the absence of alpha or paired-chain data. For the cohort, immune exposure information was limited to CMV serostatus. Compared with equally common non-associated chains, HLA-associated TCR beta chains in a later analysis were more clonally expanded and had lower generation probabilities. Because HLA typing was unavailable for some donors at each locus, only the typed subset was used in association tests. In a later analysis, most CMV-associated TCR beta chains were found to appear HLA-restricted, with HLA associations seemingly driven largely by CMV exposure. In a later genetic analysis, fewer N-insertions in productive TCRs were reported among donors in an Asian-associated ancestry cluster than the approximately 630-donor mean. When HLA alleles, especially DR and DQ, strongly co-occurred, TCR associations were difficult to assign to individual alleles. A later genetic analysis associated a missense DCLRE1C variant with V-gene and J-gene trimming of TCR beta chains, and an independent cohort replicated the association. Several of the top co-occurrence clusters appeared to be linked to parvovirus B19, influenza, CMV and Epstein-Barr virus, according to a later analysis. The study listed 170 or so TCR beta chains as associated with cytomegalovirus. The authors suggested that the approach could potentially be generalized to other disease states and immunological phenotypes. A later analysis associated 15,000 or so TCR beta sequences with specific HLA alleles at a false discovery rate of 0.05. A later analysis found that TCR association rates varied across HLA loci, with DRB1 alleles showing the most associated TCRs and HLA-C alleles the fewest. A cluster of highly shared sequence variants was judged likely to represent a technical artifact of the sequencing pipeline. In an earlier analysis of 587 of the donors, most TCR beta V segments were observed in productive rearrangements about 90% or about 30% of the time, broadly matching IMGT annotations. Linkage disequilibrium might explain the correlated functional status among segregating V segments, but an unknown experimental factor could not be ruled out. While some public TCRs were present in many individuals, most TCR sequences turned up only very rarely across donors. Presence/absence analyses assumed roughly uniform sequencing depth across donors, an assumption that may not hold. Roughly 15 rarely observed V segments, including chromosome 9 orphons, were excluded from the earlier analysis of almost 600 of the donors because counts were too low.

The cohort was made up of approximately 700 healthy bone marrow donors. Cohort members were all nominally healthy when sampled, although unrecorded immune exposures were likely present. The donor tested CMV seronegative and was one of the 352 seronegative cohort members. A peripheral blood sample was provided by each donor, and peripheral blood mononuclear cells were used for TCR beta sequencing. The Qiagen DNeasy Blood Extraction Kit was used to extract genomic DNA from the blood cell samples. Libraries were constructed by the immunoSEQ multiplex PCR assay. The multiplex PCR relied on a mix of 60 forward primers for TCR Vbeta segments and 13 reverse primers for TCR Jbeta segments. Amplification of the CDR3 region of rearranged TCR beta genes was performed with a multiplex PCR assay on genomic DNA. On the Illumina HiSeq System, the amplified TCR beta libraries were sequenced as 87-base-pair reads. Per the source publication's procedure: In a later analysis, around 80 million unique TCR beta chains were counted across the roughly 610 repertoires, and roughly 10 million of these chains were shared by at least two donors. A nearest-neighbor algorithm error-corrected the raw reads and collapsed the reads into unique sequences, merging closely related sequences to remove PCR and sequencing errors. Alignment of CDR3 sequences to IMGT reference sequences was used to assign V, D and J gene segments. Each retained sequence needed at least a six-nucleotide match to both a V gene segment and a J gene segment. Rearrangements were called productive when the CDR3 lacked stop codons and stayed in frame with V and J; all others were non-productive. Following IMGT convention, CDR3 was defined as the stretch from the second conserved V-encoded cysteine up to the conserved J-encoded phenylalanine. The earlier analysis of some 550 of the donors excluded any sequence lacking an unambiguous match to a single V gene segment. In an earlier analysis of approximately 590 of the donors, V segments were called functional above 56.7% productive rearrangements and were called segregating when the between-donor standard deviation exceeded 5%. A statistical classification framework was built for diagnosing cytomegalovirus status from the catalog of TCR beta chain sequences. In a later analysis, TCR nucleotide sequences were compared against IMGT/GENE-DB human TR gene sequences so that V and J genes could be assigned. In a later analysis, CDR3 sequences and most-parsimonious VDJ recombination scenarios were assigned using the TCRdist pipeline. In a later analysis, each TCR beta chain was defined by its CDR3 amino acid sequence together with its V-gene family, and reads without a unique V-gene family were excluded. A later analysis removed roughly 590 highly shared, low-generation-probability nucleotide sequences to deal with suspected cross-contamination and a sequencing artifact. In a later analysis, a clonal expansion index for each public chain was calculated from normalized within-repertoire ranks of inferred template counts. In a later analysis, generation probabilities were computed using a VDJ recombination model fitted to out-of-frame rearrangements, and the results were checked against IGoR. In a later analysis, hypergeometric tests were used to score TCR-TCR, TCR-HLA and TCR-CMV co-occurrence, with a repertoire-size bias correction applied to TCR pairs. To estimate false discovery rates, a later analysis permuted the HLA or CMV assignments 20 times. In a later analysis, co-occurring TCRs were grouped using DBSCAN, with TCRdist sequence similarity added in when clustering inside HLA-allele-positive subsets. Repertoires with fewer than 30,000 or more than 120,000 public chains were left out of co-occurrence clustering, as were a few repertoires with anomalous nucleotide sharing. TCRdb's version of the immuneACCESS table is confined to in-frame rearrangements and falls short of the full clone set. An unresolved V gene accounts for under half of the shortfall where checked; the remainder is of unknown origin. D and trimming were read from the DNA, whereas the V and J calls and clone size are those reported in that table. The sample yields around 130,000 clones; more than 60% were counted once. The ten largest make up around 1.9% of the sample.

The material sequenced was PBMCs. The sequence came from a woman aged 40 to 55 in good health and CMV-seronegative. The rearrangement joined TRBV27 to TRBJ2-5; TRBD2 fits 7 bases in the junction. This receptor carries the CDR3 CASSSILAGETQYF. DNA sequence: TGTGCCAGCAGTTCGATTTTAGCGGGAGAGACCCAGTACTTC.